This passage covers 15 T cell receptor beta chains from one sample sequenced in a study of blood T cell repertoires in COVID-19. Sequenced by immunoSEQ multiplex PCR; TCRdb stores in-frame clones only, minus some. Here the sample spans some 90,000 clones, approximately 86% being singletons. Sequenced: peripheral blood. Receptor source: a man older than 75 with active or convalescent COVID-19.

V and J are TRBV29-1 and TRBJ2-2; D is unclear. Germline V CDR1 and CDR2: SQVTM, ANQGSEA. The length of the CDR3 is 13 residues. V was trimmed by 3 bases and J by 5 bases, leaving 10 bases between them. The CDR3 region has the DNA TGCAGCGTTGATCCGGGTGAGACCGGGGAGCTGTTTTTT. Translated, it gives CSVDPGETGELFF.

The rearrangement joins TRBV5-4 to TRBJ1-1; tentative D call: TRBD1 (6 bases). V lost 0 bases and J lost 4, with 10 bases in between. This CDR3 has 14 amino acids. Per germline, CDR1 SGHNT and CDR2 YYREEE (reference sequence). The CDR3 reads CASSLDRVPTEAFF. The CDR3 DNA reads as TGTGCCAGCAGCTTGGACAGGGTTCCCACTGAAGCTTTCTTT.

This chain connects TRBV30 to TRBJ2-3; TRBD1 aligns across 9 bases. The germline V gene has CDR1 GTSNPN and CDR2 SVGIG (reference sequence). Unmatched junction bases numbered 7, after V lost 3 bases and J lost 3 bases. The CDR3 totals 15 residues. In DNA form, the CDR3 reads TGTGCCTGGAGAGCGGGGACAGGGATAACAGATACGCAGTATTTT. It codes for CAWRAGTGITDTQYF.

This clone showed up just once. CDR3 amino acids: CASSHGPYNEQFF. The CDR3 DNA reads TGTGCCAGCAGCCATGGGCCGTACAATGAGCAGTTCTTC. V is TRBV7-2 and J is TRBJ2-1; no clear D. Deletions cut 5 bases from V and 4 bases from J, with 9 bases between. This CDR3 is 13 amino acids long. Germline-derived CDR1 and CDR2 are SGHTA and FQGNSA.

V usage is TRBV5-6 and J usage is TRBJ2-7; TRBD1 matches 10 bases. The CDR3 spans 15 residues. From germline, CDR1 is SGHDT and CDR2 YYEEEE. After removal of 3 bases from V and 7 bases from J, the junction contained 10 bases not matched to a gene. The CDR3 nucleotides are TGTGCCAGCAGCTACAAACTGACAGGGGGCGGAGAGCAGTACTTC. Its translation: CASSYKLTGGGEQYF.

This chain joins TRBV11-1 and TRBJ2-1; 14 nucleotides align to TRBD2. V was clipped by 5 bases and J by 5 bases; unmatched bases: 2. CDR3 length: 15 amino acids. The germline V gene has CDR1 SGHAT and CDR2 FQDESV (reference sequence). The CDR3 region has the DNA TGTGCCAGCAGCGCGGGACTAGCGGGAGACAATGAGCAGTTCTTC. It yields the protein CASSAGLAGDNEQFF.

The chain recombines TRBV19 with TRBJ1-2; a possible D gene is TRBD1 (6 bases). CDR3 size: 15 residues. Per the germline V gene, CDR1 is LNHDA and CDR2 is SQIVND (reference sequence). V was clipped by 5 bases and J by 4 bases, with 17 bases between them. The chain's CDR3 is CASSGQGDKIYGYTF. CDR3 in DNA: TGTGCCAGTAGTGGGCAAGGGGACAAGATCTATGGCTACACCTTC.

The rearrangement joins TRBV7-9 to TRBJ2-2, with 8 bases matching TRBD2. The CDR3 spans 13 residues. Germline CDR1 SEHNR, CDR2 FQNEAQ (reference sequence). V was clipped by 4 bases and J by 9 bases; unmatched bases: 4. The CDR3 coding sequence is TGTGCCAGCAGCTATAGACTAGCGCGGGAGCTGTTTTTT. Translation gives CASSYRLARELFF.

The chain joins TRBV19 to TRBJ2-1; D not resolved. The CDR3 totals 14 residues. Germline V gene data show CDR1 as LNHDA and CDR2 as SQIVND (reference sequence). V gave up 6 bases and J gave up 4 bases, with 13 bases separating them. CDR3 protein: CASSQIGSYNEQFF. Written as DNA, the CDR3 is TGTGCCAGTAGCCAAATTGGCAGTTACAATGAGCAGTTCTTC.

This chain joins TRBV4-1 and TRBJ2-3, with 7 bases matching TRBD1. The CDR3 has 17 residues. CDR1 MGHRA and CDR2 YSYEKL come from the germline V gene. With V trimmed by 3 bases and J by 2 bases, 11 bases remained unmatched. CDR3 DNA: TGCGCCAGCAGCCAGGGAGTACCGGGACAGCTCACAGATACGCAGTATTTT. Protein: CASSQGVPGQLTDTQYF.

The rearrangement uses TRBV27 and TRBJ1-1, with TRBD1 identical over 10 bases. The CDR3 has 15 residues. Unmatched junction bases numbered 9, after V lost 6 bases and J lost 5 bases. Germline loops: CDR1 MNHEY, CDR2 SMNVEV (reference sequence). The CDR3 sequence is CASSVWGTGETEAFF. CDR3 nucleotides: TGTGCCAGCAGCGTATGGGGGACAGGGGAGACTGAAGCTTTCTTT.

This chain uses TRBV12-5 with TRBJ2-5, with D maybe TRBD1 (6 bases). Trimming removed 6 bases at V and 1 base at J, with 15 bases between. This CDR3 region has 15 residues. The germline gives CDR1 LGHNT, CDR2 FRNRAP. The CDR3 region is CASGSGTTVQETQYF. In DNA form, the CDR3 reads TGTGCTAGTGGGTCCGGGACAACCGTCCAAGAGACCCAGTACTTC.

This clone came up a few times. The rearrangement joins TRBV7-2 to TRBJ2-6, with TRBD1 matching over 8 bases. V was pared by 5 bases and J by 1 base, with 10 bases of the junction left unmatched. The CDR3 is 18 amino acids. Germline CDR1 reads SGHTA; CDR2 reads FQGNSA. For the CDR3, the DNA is TGTGCCAGCAGCCCTGCCGGGACAGGATTATCTGGGGCCAACGTCCTGACTTTC. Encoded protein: CASSPAGTGLSGANVLTF. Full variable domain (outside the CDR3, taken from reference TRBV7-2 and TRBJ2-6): GAGVSQSPSNKVTEKGKDVELRCDPISGHTALYWYRQSLGQGLEFLIYFQGNSAPDKSGLPSDRFSAERTGGSVSTLTIQRTQQEDSAVYLCASSPAGTGLSGANVLTFGAGSRLTVL.

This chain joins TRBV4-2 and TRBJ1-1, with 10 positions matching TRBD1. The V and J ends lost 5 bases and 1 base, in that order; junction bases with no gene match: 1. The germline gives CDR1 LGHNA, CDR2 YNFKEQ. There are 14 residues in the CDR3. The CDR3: CASSRTGGNTEAFF. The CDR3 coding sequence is TGTGCCAGCAGCAGGACAGGGGGGAACACTGAAGCTTTCTTT.

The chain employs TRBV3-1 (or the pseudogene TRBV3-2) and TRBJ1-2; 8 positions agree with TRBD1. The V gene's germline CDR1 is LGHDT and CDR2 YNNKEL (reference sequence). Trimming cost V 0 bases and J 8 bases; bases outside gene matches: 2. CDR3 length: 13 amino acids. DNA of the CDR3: TGTGCCAGCAGCCAAGACAGGGGGCAGGGCTACACCTTC. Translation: CASSQDRGQGYTF.